The sequence of this T cell receptor beta chain was determined in a study of early stage breast cancer tumors. Clones were read by immunoSEQ multiplex PCR, and TCRdb kept only the in-frame ones, dropping some. The data contain around 28,000 clones, 72% of them singletons. Concerning this clone itself: Other DNA sequences within the sample encode an identical CDR3.

V lost 9 bases to trimming and J lost 1 base, with 19 bases between them. This CDR3 is 15 amino acids long. Germline V CDR1 and CDR2: SGHRS, YFSETQ. Sequencing used blood. This TCR derives from a person aged 45 to 59 with breast cancer. The chain recombines TRBV5-1 with TRBJ1-1; the D is unclear. CDR3: CATTVRSGSNTEAFF. The CDR3 DNA follows: TGCGCCACCACGGTCCGGTCAGGATCGAACACTGAAGCTTTCTTT.